A single sample gave rise to the 19 T cell receptor beta chains below, sequenced in a study of low-dose radiotherapy and immunotherapy resistance in tumors. TRAV- and TRBV-specific primers were used for first-strand cDNA, which covered alpha and beta chains. A roughly 20-cycle PCR with a constant-region primer and V-primer adapter amplified TCRs. TCRdb used MiXCR to reprocess the reads, holding one entry per CDR3 protein. Of tens of thousands of distinct CDR3 sequences listed, more than 8% are singletons. Stated time point: before trial treatment. The sequences come from PBMCs, collected before treatment. The source is a male donor with prostate cancer.

This clonotype was recorded many times. V usage is TRBV7-9 and J usage is TRBJ1-2; D might be TRBD1 (5 bases). The ends were cut back, 4 bases at V and 4 bases at J, with 16 bases in the middle. Germline CDR1 reads SEHNR; CDR2 reads FQNEAQ (reference sequence). This CDR3 contains 15 residues. CDR3 in amino acids: CASSSLGGNIYGYTF. CDR3 coding DNA: TGTGCCAGCAGCTCCCTTGGGGGGAATATCTATGGCTACACCTTC.

This clonotype was seen many times. The V call is TRBV20-1, the J call TRBJ1-2, with D maybe TRBD1 (5 bases). Trimming removed 3 bases at V and 6 bases at J, with 14 bases between. The CDR3 sequence is 13 residues long. Germline CDR1 is DFQATT and CDR2 is SNEGSKA (reference sequence). CDR3 amino acids: CSASKGSDNGYTF. CDR3 in DNA: TGCAGTGCTAGTAAAGGGTCGGACAATGGCTACACCTTC.

This clonotype was seen ten or more times. This rearrangement joins TRBV20-1 to TRBJ2-7; no definite D call. This CDR3 is built from 13 residues. Germline V lookup: CDR1 DFQATT, CDR2 SNEGSKA (reference sequence). V lost 3 bases, J lost 4 bases, and 13 bases lay in between. For the CDR3, the DNA is TGCAGTGCTAGCCTCCGAACGGGTTACGAGCAGTACTTC. It translates to CSASLRTGYEQYF.

J is TRBJ2-7 and V is TRBV5-5; 7 bases align to TRBD2. The V gene's germline CDR1 is SGHKS and CDR2 YYEKEE (reference sequence). The J segment lost 3 bases and the V segment lost 1 base, leaving 1 base of the junction unmatched. The CDR3 is 13 amino acids. CDR3 protein: CASSLRGDYEQYF. CDR3 DNA: TGTGCCAGCAGCTTGCGGGGGGACTACGAGCAGTACTTC.

This clonotype was seen at least ten times. This chain uses TRBV9 with TRBJ2-1; 7 bases fit TRBD2. The CDR3 contains 16 residues. V trimming: 3 bases; J trimming: 3 bases; junction bases outside the gene matches: 9. Germline V gene sequence: CDR1 SGDLS, CDR2 YYNGEE. CDR3 region: CASSAPGGGSYNEQFF. The CDR3 region has the DNA TGTGCCAGCAGCGCTCCGGGAGGCGGGAGCTACAATGAGCAGTTCTTC.

There are many counts of this clonotype. The V call is TRBV18, the J call TRBJ2-3; no clear D. Trimming took 6 bases from V and 2 from J, leaving 9 bases between them. Germline V gives CDR1 KGHSH, CDR2 LQKENI. The CDR3 loop spans 13 amino acids. This CDR3 reads CASSPEVTDTQYF. The CDR3 nucleotides read TGTGCCAGCTCGCCAGAGGTCACAGATACGCAGTATTTT.

The table lists this clonotype with many counts. This chain connects TRBV7-2 to TRBJ1-1, with D possibly TRBD1 on 6 matching bases. V lost 4 bases and J lost 5, with 11 bases in between. CDR1 is SGHTA, CDR2 FQGNSA, per germline. The CDR3 extends over 13 amino acids. CDR3 bases: TGTGCCAGCAGCTCTACAGGGCGGACTGAAGCTTTCTTT. Translating it yields CASSSTGRTEAFF.

To note about this clonotype: With only one base between it and a far larger clone, this is likely a read error. This chain joins TRBV10-3 and TRBJ2-1; no reliable D call. V lost 0 bases and J lost 10, with 22 bases in between. The CDR3 extends over 17 amino acids. Germline V CDR1 and CDR2: ENHRY, SYGVKD. The CDR3, as DNA: TGTGCCATCAGTGAGTCCCTCGCCGGCCAGGCTTCCTACGAGCAGTTCTTC. It is translated as CAISESLAGQASYEQFF.

In this sample, this clonotype turned up many times. The chain recombines TRBV9 with TRBJ2-5; 9 positions match TRBD2. The CDR3 sequence is 15 residues long. After removal of 3 bases from V and 3 bases from J, the junction contained 6 bases not matched to a gene. From germline, CDR1 is SGDLS and CDR2 YYNGEE. CDR3 sequence: CASSAGGRAKETQYF. CDR3 sequence (DNA): TGTGCCAGCAGCGCCGGCGGGAGGGCTAAAGAGACCCAGTACTTC.

This chain uses TRBV20-1 with TRBJ1-2, with D possibly being TRBD1 (5 bases). CDR3 size: 12 residues. V was cut by 3 bases and J by 4 bases, with 9 bases left in between. Germline lookup yields CDR1 DFQATT and CDR2 SNEGSKA (reference sequence). CDR3 sequence reads: CSASPGTYGYTF. The CDR3 DNA reads TGCAGTGCTAGCCCCGGGACCTATGGCTACACCTTC.

This clonotype was detected ten times or more. The chain combines TRBV29-1 with TRBJ2-1; 7 positions agree with TRBD1. The ends lost 2 bases at V and 3 bases at J; junction bases unmatched: 7. Germline values: CDR1 SQVTM, CDR2 ANQGSEA. This CDR3 has 15 amino acids. Here the CDR3 reads CSVEPQTGIYNEQFF. In nucleotides, the CDR3 is TGCAGCGTTGAACCTCAGACAGGGATCTACAATGAGCAGTTCTTC.

There are many counts of this clonotype. The chain carries TRBV5-1 and TRBJ2-3, with TRBD2 matching over 14 bases. The CDR3 contains 16 residues. Trimming at V came to 4 bases and at J to 4 bases, leaving 5 bases not matched to a gene. The germline gives CDR1 SGHRS, CDR2 YFSETQ. The CDR3 is CASSPTGLAGADTQYF. CDR3 in DNA: TGCGCCAGCAGCCCCACGGGACTAGCGGGAGCAGATACGCAGTATTTT. Using reference TRBV5-1 and TRBJ2-3 for the parts outside the CDR3, the full variable domain is KAGVTQTPRYLIKTRGQQVTLSCSPISGHRSVSWYQQTPGQGLQFLFEYFSETQRNKGNFPGRFSGRQFSNSRSEMNVSTLELGDSALYLCASSPTGLAGADTQYFGPGTRLTVL.

This clonotype was counted at least ten times. The chain joins TRBV20-1 to TRBJ2-4, with 9 positions matching TRBD1. This CDR3 spans 15 amino acids. The V segment lost 6 bases and the J segment 1 base; nucleotides outside the gene matches: 7. Germline values: CDR1 DFQATT, CDR2 SNEGSKA (reference sequence). CDR3 in DNA: TGCAGTGCCCGCGGGGACAGGGTGGCCAAAAACATTCAGTACTTC. This gives the protein CSARGDRVAKNIQYF.

This clonotype was picked up many times. As DNA, the CDR3 is TGTGCCAGCAGCTTAGGCCGGATGAACACTGAAGCTTTCTTT. Its protein is CASSLGRMNTEAFF. The chain combines TRBV11-2 with TRBJ1-1; the D is unclear. The CDR3 sequence is 14 residues long. V lost 1 base to trimming and J lost 0 bases, with 6 bases between them. Germline CDR1 and CDR2: SGHAT and FQNNGV.

This clonotype was seen more than once but under ten times. The J gene is TRBJ1-1, the V gene TRBV10-3, with unresolved D. Germline loops: CDR1 ENHRY, CDR2 SYGVKD. Trimming left V 5 bases short and J 0 bases short, with 13 bases between. The CDR3 is 15 amino acids. The CDR3 sequence is CAISRGQTLNTEAFF. The CDR3 DNA sequence: TGTGCCATCAGTAGAGGCCAGACGTTGAACACTGAAGCTTTCTTT.

This chain uses TRBV12-3 or TRBV12-4 with TRBJ2-1; D may be TRBD1 or TRBD2 (5 bases each). Trimming shortened V by 2 bases and J by 14 bases, and 16 bases separated the two germline ends. The CDR3 has 13 amino acids. The CDR3 here is CASSLFSGIGEFF. Written as DNA, the CDR3 is TGTGCCAGCAGTTTATTCTCCGGGATAGGGGAGTTCTTC.

This clonotype has ten or more counts. The V and J genes are TRBV7-2 and TRBJ1-2, with TRBD1 identical over 7 bases. V lost 4 bases, J lost 7 bases, and 6 bases stayed unmatched. The CDR3 contains 13 residues. CDR1 and CDR2 from the germline V gene are SGHTA and FQGNSA. The CDR3 loop reads CASSYTGTAGYTF. CDR3 DNA: TGTGCCAGCAGCTATACCGGGACAGCTGGCTACACCTTC.

This clonotype was observed at least ten times. The genes are TRBV29-1 and TRBJ2-2; TRBD1 matches at 8 bases. Germline assignment: CDR1 SQVTM and CDR2 ANQGSEA. Trimming cost V 6 bases and J 1 base; bases outside gene matches: 10. CDR3 length: 16 residues. As DNA, the CDR3 is TGCAGCGTGACGAGCATGGGACAGGAGAACACCGGGGAGCTGTTTTTT. Translating gives CSVTSMGQENTGELFF.

This clonotype was detected ten times or more. CDR3 nucleotides: TGTGCCAGCAGTTTACGGGGACTAGATAGCTCCTACGAGCAGTACTTC. It encodes CASSLRGLDSSYEQYF. The chain carries TRBV12-3 or TRBV12-4 and TRBJ2-7; 8 bases are a match to TRBD2. Germline trimming cut 2 bases from V and 0 bases from J; bases unmatched to any gene: 6. This CDR3 comprises 16 residues.